These 10 T cell receptor beta chains share one sample of origin, sequenced in a study of shared clonotypes between healthy human individuals. Using immunoSEQ multiplex PCR, the repertoire was profiled, and TCRdb retains in-frame clones only, with some absent. Of around 2.5 million clones listed, over 85% are singletons. The sequenced sample was naive CD4+ T cells from PBMCs. Documented subset: CD45RA+ positively selected. Receptors originate from a man between 18 and 35 years old in good health. Some clones in this sample may be carry-over from other donors' samples.

V usage is TRBV9 and J usage is TRBJ2-7, with D perhaps assigned TRBD1 or TRBD2 (5 bases each). The V gene's germline CDR1 is SGDLS and CDR2 YYNGEE. The CDR3 runs to 14 residues. The V and J ends lost 0 bases and 3 bases respectively, with 10 bases between them. The CDR3 loop reads CASSVGGVNYEQYF. The CDR3 nucleotides read TGTGCCAGCAGCGTAGGAGGGGTAAACTACGAGCAGTACTTC.

This chain links TRBV6-6 with TRBJ1-2, with D tentatively TRBD1 (6 bases). The CDR3 extends over 15 amino acids. CDR1 and CDR2 (germline): MNHNY, SVGAGI (reference sequence). The ends were cut back, 0 bases at V and 5 bases at J, with 13 bases in the middle. CDR3 amino acids: CASSYSSDSVYGYTF. The CDR3 coding sequence is TGTGCCAGCAGTTACTCATCGGACAGCGTATATGGCTACACCTTC.

V gene TRBV7-8 combines with J gene TRBJ2-2; no clear D gene. From germline, CDR1 is SGHVS and CDR2 FQNEAQ. The V end was cut by 5 bases, the J end by 1 base, with 8 bases between. CDR3 length: 14 amino acids. CDR3 region: CASSPRQNTGELFF. The CDR3 nucleotides are TGTGCCAGCAGCCCGCGTCAGAACACCGGGGAGCTGTTTTTT.

This chain uses TRBV2 with TRBJ2-1; tentative D call: TRBD2 (5 bases). CDR3 length: 13 amino acids. CDR1 and CDR2 from the germline V gene are SNHLY and FYNNEI. Trimming removed 11 bases from V and 8 bases from J, with 19 bases in between. The DNA of the CDR3 is TGTGCCGGGATACGAGGGAGTTTTGATGAGCAGTTCTTC. It translates to CAGIRGSFDEQFF.

This chain uses TRBV6-5 with TRBJ2-3; tentatively, D is TRBD2 (6 bases). Trimming removed 0 bases from V and 6 bases from J, with 10 bases in between. The CDR3 has 14 residues. Looked up from germline, CDR1 is MNHEY and CDR2 is SVGAGI. CDR3 protein: CASSYSRGLDTQYF. CDR3 nucleotide sequence: TGTGCCAGCAGTTACTCACGGGGGTTGGATACGCAGTATTTT.

The chain has TRBV7-9 and TRBJ2-1; unclear D gene. Deletions cut 1 base from V and 0 bases from J, with 4 bases between. Per the germline V gene, CDR1 is SEHNR and CDR2 is FQNEAQ (reference sequence). This CDR3 is built from 14 residues. This CDR3 is CASSLDYSYNEQFF. The DNA of the CDR3 is TGTGCCAGCAGCTTAGATTACTCCTACAATGAGCAGTTCTTC.

The chain uses TRBV6-1 and TRBJ2-7, with 9 bases aligning to TRBD2. With 4 bases clipped from V and 5 bases from J, the junction kept 6 bases outside the gene matches. Germline lookup yields CDR1 MNHNS and CDR2 SASEGT. This CDR3 comprises 14 residues. CDR3: CASSVRLAVDEQYF. In DNA form, the CDR3 reads TGTGCCAGCAGTGTCCGACTAGCGGTCGACGAGCAGTACTTC.

The chain combines TRBV28 with TRBJ1-5; D call uncertain. Per the germline V gene, CDR1 is MDHEN and CDR2 is SYDVKM. Between the trimmed V and J ends, which lost 7 bases and 0 bases, there was a span of 16 bases. The CDR3 runs 16 residues. The DNA of the CDR3 is TGTGCCAGCAAAAAAAGGATCGGGTATAGCAATCAGCCCCAGCATTTT. It translates to CASKKRIGYSNQPQHF.

The V call is TRBV6-1, the J call TRBJ2-7; D not certain. Germline CDR1 and CDR2: MNHNS and SASEGT. This CDR3 has 13 amino acids. Trimming left V 4 bases short and J 0 bases short, with 7 bases between. The CDR3 loop reads CASSVVFSYEQYF. The CDR3 nucleotides are TGTGCCAGCAGTGTAGTATTCTCCTACGAGCAGTACTTC.

The DNA for the CDR3 is TGTGCCAGCAGTCCCCGGGAGGGCGGAAACACCATATATTTT. This sequence encodes CASSPREGGNTIYF. This chain uses TRBV2 with TRBJ1-3; D ambiguous. Looked up from germline, CDR1 is SNHLY and CDR2 is FYNNEI. The CDR3 runs to 14 residues. With 5 bases removed from V and 4 bases from J, the gap between germline ends came to 12 bases.